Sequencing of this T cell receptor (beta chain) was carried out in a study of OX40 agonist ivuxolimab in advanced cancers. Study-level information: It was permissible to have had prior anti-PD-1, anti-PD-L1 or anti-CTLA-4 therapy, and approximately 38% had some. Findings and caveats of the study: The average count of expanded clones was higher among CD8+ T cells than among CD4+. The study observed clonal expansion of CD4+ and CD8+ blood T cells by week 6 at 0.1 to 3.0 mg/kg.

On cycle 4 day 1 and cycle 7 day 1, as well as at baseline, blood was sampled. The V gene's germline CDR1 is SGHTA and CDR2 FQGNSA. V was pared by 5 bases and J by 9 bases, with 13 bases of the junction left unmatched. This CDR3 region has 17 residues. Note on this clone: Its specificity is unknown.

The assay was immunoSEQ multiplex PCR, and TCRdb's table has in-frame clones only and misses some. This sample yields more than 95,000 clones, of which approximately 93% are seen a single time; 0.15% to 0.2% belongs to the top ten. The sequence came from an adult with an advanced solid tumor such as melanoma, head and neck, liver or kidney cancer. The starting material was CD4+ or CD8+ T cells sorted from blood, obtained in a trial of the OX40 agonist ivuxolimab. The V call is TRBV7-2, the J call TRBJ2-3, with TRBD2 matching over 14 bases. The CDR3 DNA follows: TGTGCCAGCAGCAGGACTAGCGGGGGGACCTCCCCGGGAACGCAGTATTTT. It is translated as CASSRTSGGTSPGTQYF.